The clone carrying this TCR beta chain was counted only a few times. What it recognizes is unknown. The sample belongs to a study of identical twins. A universal primer site arose from template switching, and cDNA bore unique molecular identifiers. TCRdb re-derived calls from the 5' RACE reads in MiXCR, one entry per CDR3 protein. This sample has 1.5 million or so distinct CDR3 sequences, with less than 40% found just once. Findings and caveats of the study: Researchers reported excess low generation probability among twin-shared out-of-frame alpha sequences. Reduced insertions were recorded for abundant cord blood beta clonotypes, with no such pattern in memory repertoires.

Source material: cord blood. This clonotype originated in a newborn girl in good health.

The DNA for the CDR3 is TGTGCCAGCAGTTACTCCTCGGGGGTAACGCAGTACTTC. Its protein product is CASSYSSGVTQYF. This chain uses TRBV6-6 with TRBJ2-5; tentatively, D is TRBD2 (6 bases). V lost 0 bases, J lost 11 bases, and 13 bases lay in between. CDR1 is MNHNY and CDR2 is SVGAGI in the germline V gene (reference sequence). CDR3 length: 13 residues.